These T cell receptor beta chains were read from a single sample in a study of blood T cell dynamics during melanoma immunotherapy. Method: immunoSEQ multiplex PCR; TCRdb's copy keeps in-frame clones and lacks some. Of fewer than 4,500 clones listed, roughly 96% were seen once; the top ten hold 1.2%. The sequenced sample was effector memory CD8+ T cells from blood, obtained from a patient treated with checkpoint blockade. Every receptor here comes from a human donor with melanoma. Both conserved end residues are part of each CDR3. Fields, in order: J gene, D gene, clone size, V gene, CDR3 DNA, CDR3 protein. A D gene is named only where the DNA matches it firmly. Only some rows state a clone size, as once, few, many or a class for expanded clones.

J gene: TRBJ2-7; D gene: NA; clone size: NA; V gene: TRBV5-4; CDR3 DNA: TGTGCCACGTCGGGGCTAGCGACAAACTACGAGCAGTACTTC; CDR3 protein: CATSGLATNYEQYF
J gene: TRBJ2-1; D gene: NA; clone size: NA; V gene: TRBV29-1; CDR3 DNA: TGCAGCCCAAGACTGGGGAGTTACAATGAGCAGTTCTTC; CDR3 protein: CSPRLGSYNEQFF
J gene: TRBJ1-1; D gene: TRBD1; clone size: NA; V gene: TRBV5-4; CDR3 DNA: TGTGCCAGCAGCTTCCCCTTCGACAGGGGAATAGGGGAAGCTTTCTTT; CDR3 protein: CASSFPFDRGIGEAFF
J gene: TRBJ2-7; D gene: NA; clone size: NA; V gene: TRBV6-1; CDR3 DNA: TGTGCCAGCAGTGAACTTGACCGACAGTTATTCCACGAGCAGTACTTC; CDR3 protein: CASSELDRQLFHEQYF
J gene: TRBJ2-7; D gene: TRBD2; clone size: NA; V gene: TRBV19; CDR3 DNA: TGTGCCAGTAGTATAGGGCTAGCGGCCTACGAGCAGTACTTC; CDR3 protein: CASSIGLAAYEQYF
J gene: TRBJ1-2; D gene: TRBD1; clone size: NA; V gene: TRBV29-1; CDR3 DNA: TGCAGCGCCGTGGGACAGGGGGCAGAGGGCTACACCTTC; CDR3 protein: CSAVGQGAEGYTF
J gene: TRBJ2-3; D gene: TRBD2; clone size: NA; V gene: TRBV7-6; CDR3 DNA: TGTGCCAGCAGCCTGGGACTAGCGGGAGGGGCGGGAGCCACAGATACGCAGTATTTT; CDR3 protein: CASSLGLAGGAGATDTQYF
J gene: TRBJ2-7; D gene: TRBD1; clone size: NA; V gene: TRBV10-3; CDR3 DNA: TGTGCCATCAGCCGGGACAGTGCGTACGAAGGGCAGTACTTC; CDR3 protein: CAISRDSAYEGQYF
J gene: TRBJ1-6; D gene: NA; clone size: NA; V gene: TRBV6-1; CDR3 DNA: TGTGCCAGCAGTGAAGAACAGGGAGGCTCACCCCTCCACTTT; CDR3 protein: CASSEEQGGSPLHF
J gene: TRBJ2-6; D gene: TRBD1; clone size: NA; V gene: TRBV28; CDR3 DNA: TGTGCCAGCACCCCGGGACAGGGGTCTGGGGCCAACGTCCTGACTTTC; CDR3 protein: CASTPGQGSGANVLTF
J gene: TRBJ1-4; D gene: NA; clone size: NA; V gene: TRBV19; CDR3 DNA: TGTGCCAGTAGCCGGACAGCGTTTAATGAAAAACTGTTTTTT; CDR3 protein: CASSRTAFNEKLFF
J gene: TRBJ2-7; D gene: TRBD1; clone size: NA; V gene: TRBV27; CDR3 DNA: TGTGCCAGCAGCCGGACAGGGAACGAGCAGTACTTC; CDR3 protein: CASSRTGNEQYF
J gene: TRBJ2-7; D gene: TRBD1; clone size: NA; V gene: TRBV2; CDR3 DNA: TGTGCCAGCAGGGGACAGAACTACGAGCAGTACTTC; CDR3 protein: CASRGQNYEQYF
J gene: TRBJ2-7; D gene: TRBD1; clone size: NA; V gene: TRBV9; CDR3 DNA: TGTGCCAGCAGCGTACAGGGGGACGAGCAGTACTTC; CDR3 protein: CASSVQGDEQYF
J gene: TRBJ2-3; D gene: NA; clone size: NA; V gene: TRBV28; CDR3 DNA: TGTGCCAGCAGCAGTCGGGGGGCGGATACGCAGTATTTT; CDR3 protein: CASSSRGADTQYF
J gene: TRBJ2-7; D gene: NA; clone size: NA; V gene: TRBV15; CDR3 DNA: TGTGCCACCAGCTCCAACTACGAGCAGTACTTC; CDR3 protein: CATSSNYEQYF
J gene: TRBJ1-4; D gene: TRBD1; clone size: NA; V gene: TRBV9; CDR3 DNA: TGTGCCAGCAGCGCCGAACAGGGGGTTAATGAAAAACTGTTTTTT; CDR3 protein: CASSAEQGVNEKLFF
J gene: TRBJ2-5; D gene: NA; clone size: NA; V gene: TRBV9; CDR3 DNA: TGTGCCAGCTCTGCGGGAAACCAAGAGACCCAGTACTTC; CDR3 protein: CASSAGNQETQYF
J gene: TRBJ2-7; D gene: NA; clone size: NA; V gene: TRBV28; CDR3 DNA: TGTGCCAGTGCAATAACAGGGAGCTCCTACGAGCAGTACTTC; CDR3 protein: CASAITGSSYEQYF
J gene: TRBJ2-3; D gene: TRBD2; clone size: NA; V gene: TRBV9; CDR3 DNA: TGTGCCAGCAGCGAGATAGCGGGAGGGCCCACAGATACGCAGTATTTT; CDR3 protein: CASSEIAGGPTDTQYF
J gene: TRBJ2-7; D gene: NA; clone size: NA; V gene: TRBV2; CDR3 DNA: TGTGCCAGCAGTGGGACGTATTACGAGCAGTACTTC; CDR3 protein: CASSGTYYEQYF
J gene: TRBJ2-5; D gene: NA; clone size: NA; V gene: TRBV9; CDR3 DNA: TGTGCCAGCAGCGTAAGGGAGCCGCCTTCGTACCAAGAGACCCAGTACTTC; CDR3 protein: CASSVREPPSYQETQYF
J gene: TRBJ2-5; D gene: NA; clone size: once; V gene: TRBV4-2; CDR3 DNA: TGTGCCAGCAGCCAACGGTCGGCCGAGACCCAGTACTTC; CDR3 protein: CASSQRSAETQYF
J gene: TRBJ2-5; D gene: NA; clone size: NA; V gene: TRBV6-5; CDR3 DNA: TGTGCCAGCAGTTACTCCCCGGGAGCGGAGACCCAGTACTTC; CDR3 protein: CASSYSPGAETQYF
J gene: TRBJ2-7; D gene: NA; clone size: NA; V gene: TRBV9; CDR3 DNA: TGTGCCAGCAGCGTACAAGGGGTCCCCTACGAGCAGTACTTC; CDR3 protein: CASSVQGVPYEQYF
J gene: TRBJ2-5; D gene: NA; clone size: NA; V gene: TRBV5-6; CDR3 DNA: TGTGCCAGCAGCTTGGTAGGACAGGGAGGGCAAGAGACCCAGTACTTC; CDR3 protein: CASSLVGQGGQETQYF
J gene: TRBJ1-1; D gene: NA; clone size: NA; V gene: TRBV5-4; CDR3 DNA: TGTGCCAGCAGCTTGCAGGGCCCTAACACTGAAGCTTTCTTT; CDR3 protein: CASSLQGPNTEAFF
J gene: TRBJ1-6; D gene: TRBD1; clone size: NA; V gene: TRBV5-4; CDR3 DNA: TGTGCCAGCAGCTTAGGACCGGGACAGGCGAGCTCCTATAATTCACCCCTCCACTTT; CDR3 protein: CASSLGPGQASSYNSPLHF
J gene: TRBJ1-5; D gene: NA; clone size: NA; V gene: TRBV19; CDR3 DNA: TGTGCCAGTAGACTGACTCCCAGCAGCAATCAGCCCCAGCATTTT; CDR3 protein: CASRLTPSSNQPQHF
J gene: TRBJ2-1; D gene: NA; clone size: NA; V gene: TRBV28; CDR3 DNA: TGTGCCAGCAGTTCGGGTTTCTCCTACAATGAGCAGTTCTTC; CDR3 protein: CASSSGFSYNEQFF
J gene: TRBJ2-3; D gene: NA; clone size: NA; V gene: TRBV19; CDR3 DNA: TGTGCCAGTAGTCACAGGACCCTCACAGATACGCAGTATTTT; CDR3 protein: CASSHRTLTDTQYF
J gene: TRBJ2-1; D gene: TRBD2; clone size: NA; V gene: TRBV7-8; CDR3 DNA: TGTGCCAGCAGCTTAGAAGGTCAGCGGGAGAGGGATGGCAATGAGCAGTTCTTC; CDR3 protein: CASSLEGQRERDGNEQFF
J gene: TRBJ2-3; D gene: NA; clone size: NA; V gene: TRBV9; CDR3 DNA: TGTGCCAGCAGTGGGGGAGGCACAGATACGCAGTATTTT; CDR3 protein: CASSGGGTDTQYF
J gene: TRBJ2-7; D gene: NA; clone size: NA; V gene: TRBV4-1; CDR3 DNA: TGCGCCAGCAGCCAAGATCCGGGACGAAGGGTCGAGCAGTACTTC; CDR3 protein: CASSQDPGRRVEQYF
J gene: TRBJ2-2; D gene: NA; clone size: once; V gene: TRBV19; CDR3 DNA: TGTGCCAGTAGAGAGGGCCGGGAGCTGTTTTTT; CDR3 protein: CASREGRELFF
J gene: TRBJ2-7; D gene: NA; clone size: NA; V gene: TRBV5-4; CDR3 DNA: TGTGCCAGCAGCCGACCAGGACTTACCTCCTACGAGCAGTACTTC; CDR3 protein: CASSRPGLTSYEQYF
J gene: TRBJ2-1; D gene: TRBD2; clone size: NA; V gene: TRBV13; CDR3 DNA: TGTGCCAGCAGCCAAAAAGGGGGGGCTAGCGGGACCTACAATGAGCAGTTCTTC; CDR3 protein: CASSQKGGASGTYNEQFF
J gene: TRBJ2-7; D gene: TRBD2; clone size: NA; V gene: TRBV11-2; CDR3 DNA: TGTGCCAGCAGCTTAGAATTTTGGCGGGAGGCGTACGAGCAGTACTTC; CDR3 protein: CASSLEFWREAYEQYF
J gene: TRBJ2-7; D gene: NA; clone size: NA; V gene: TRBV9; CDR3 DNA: TGTGCCAGCAGCCCCTCCGGGACGGGGGCCTACGAGCAGTACTTC; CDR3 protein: CASSPSGTGAYEQYF
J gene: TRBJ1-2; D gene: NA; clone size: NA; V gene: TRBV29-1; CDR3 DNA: TGCAGCGTTTACAGCGGACTGGGGGATGGCTACACCTTC; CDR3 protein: CSVYSGLGDGYTF
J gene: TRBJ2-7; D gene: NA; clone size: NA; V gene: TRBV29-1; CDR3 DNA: TGCAGCGTTCTACATAACTCCTACGAGCAGTACTTC; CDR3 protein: CSVLHNSYEQYF
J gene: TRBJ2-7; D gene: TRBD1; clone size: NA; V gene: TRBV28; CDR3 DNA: TGTGCCAGCAGTTTATTGGACAGGGGCTACGAGCAGTACTTC; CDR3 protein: CASSLLDRGYEQYF
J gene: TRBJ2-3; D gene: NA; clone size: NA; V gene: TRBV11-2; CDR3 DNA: TGTGCCAGCAGCTTATGGACTACTAGCACAGATACGCAGTATTTT; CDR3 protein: CASSLWTTSTDTQYF
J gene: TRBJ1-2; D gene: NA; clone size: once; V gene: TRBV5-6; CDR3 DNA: TGTGCCAGCAGCTCGGACGCATATGGCTACACCTTC; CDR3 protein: CASSSDAYGYTF
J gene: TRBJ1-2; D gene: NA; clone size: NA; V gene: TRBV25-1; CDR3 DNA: TGTGCCAGCAGTGAATCGAGGAGGGCAAGGGGCTACACCTTC; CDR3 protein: CASSESRRARGYTF
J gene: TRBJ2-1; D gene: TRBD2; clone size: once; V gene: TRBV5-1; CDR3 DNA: TGCGCCAGCAGCTTGGCCGGGCTAGCGGGAGTTAATGAGCAGTTCTTC; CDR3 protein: CASSLAGLAGVNEQFF
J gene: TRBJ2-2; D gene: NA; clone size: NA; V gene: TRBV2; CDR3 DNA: TGTGCCAGCGAGGGGACTCCGAACACCGGGGAGCTGTTTTTT; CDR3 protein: CASEGTPNTGELFF
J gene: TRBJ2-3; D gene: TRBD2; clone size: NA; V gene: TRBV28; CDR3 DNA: TGTGCCAGCAGAGGGGGGCCGGGACTAGCGGGGGCCCCCACAGATACGCAGTATTTT; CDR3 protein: CASRGGPGLAGAPTDTQYF
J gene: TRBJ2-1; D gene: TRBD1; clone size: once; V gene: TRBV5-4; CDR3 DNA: TGTGCCAGCAGCTTGAACAGGGGCCCTGGCAATGAGCAGTTCTTC; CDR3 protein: CASSLNRGPGNEQFF
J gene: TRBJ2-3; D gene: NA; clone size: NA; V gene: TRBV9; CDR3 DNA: TGTGCCAGCAGCGTAGGTGCGGGCCGGGGGGATACGCAGTATTTT; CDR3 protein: CASSVGAGRGDTQYF
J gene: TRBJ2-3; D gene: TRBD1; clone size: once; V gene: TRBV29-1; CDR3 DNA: TGCAGCGCCCGGACAGGGGACGCAGATACGCAGTATTTT; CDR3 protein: CSARTGDADTQYF
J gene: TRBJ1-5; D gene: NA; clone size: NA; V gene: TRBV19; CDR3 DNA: TGTGCCAGTAGTTTTCAACAGGGACAGCCCCAGCATTTT; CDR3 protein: CASSFQQGQPQHF
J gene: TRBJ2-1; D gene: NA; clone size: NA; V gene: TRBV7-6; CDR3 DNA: TGTGCCAGCAGCGCGAGGTCTAGAGCCACCGATGAGCAGTTCTTC; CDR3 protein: CASSARSRATDEQFF
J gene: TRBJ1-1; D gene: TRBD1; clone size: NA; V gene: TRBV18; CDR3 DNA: TGTGCCAGCTCACCACGGGAACCGGGACAGGGCCCCACTGAAGCTTTCTTT; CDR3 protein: CASSPREPGQGPTEAFF
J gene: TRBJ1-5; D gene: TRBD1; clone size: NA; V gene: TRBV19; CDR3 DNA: TGTGCCAGTAGTAAGACCCGGGACAGGGTGGCCTATAGCAATCAGCCCCAGCATTTT; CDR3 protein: CASSKTRDRVAYSNQPQHF
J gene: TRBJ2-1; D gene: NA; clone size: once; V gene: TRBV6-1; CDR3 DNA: TGTGCCAGCAGTCTCAGGGACCTATACAATGAGCAGTTCTTC; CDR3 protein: CASSLRDLYNEQFF
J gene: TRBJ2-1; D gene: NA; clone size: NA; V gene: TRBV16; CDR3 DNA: TGTGCCAGCAGCCAATCAGGGTATGAGCAGTTCTTC; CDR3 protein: CASSQSGYEQFF
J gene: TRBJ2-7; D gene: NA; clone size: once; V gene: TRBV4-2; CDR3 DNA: TGTGCCAGCAGCCAAGTTGGTCGTTCGGCTCGGGCCGAGCAGTACTTC; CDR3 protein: CASSQVGRSARAEQYF
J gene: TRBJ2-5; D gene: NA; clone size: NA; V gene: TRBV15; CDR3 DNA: TGTGCCACCAGCATTCGCCGGCAAGAGACCCAGTACTTC; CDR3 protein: CATSIRRQETQYF